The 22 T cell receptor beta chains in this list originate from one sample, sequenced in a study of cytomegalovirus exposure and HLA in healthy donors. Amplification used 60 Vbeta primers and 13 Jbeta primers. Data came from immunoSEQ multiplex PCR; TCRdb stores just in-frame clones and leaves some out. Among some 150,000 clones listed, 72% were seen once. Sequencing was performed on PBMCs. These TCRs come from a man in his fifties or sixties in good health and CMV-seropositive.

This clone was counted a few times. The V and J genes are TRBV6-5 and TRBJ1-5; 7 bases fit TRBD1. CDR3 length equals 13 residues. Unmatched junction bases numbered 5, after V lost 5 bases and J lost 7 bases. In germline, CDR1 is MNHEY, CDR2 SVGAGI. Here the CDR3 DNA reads TGTGCCAGCAGTCTCCGGGACAGCCAGCCCCAGCATTTT. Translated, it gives CASSLRDSQPQHF.

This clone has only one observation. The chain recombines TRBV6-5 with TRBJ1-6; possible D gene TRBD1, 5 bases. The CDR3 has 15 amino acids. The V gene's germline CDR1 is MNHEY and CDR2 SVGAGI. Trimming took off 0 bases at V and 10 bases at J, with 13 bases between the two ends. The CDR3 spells CASSYSNRGESPLHF. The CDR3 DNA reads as TGTGCCAGCAGTTACTCGAATAGGGGCGAGTCACCCCTCCACTTT.

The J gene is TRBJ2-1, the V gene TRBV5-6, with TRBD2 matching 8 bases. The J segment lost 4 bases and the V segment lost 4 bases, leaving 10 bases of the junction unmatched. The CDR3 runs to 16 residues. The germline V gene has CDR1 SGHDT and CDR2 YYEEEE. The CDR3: CASSLYSGNGYNEQFF. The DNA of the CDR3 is TGTGCCAGCAGCCTTTATAGCGGGAACGGTTACAATGAGCAGTTCTTC.

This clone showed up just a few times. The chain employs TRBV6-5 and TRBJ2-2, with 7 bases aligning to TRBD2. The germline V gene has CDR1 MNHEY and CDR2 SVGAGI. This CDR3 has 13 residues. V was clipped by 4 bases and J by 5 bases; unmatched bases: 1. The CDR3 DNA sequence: TGTGCCAGCAGTTTTAGCGGGACCGGGGAGCTGTTTTTT. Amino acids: CASSFSGTGELFF.

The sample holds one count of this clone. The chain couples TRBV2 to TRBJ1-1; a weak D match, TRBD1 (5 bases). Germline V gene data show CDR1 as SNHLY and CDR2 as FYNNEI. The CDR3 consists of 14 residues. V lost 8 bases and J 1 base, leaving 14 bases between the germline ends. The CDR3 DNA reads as TGTGCCAGCGAATCGTTCGGGGGGAACACTGAAGCTTTCTTT. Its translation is CASESFGGNTEAFF.

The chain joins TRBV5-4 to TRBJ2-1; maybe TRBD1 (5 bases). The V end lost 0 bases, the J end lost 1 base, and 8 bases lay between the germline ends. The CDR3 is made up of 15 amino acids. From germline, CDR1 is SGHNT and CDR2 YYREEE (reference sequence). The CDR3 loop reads CASSLARGSYNEQFF. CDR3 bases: TGTGCCAGCAGCTTGGCTAGGGGATCCTACAATGAGCAGTTCTTC.

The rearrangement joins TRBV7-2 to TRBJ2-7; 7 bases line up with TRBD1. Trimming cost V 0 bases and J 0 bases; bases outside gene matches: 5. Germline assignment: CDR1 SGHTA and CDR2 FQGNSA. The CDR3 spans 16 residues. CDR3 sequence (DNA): TGTGCCAGCAGCTTAGCGCCAACAGGGGTCTCCTACGAGCAGTACTTC. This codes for CASSLAPTGVSYEQYF.

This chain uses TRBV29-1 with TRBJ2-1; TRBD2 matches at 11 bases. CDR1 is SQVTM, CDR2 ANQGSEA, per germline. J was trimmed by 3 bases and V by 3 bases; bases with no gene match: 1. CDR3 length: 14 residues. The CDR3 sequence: CSVDSGRVYNEQFF. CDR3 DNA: TGCAGCGTTGATAGCGGGAGGGTCTACAATGAGCAGTTCTTC.

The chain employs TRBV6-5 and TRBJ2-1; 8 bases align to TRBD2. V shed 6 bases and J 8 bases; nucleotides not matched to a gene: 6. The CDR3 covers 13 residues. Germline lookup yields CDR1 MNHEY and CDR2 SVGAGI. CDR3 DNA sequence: TGTGCCAGCAGAGGACTAGCCCATGATGAGCAGTTCTTC. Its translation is CASRGLAHDEQFF.

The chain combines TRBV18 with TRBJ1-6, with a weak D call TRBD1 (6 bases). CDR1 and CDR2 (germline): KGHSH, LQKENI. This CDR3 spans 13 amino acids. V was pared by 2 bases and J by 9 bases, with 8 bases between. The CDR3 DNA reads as TGTGCCAGCTCACCAACAGGGAGTTCACCCCTCCACTTT. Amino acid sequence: CASSPTGSSPLHF.

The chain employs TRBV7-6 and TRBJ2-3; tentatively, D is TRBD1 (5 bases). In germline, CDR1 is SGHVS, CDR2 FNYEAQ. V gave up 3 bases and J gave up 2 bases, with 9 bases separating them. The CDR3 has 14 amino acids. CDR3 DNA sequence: TGTGCCAGCAGCTTCGGACAAAACACAGATACGCAGTATTTT. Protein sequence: CASSFGQNTDTQYF.

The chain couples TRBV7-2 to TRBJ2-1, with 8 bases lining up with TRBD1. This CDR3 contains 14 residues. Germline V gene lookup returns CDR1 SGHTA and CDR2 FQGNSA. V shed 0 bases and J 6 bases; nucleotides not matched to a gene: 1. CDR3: CASSLAGQVNEQFF. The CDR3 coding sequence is TGTGCCAGCAGCTTAGCGGGACAGGTCAATGAGCAGTTCTTC.

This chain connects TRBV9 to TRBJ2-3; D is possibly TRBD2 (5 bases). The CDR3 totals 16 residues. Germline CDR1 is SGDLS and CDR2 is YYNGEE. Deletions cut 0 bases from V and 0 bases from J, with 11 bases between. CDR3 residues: CASSVASSRSTDTQYF. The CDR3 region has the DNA TGTGCCAGCAGCGTAGCATCTAGCAGAAGCACAGATACGCAGTATTTT.

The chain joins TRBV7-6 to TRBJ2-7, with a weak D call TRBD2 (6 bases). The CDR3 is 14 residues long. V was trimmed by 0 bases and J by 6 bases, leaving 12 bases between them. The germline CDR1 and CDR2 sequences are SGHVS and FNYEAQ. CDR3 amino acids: CASSLAGGTSEQYF. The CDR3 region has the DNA TGTGCCAGCAGCTTAGCTGGGGGGACCTCCGAGCAGTACTTC.

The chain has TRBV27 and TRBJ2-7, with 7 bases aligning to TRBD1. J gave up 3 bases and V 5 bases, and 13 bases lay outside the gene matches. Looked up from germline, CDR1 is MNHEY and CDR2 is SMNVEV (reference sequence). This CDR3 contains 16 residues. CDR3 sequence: CASSPTNRGTLYEQYF. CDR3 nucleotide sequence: TGTGCCAGCAGTCCAACTAACAGGGGTACCCTCTACGAGCAGTACTTC.

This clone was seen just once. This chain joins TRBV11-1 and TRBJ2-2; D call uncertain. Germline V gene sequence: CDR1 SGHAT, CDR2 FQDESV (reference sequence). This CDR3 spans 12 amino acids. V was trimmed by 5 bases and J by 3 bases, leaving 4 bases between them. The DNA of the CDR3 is TGTGCCAGCAGCGACTACACCGGGGAGCTGTTTTTT. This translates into CASSDYTGELFF.

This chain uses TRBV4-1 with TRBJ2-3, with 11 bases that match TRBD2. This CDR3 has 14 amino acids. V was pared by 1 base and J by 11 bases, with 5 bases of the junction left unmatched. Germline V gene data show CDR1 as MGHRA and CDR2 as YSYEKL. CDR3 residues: CASSQVTLAGGQYF. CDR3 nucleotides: TGCGCCAGCAGCCAAGTAACCCTAGCGGGAGGGCAGTATTTT.

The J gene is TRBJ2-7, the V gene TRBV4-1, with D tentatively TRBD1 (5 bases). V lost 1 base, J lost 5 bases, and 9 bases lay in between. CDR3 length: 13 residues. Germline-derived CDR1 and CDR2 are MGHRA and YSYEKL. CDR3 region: CASSQGQGDEQYF. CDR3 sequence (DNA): TGCGCCAGCAGCCAAGGTCAAGGGGACGAGCAGTACTTC.

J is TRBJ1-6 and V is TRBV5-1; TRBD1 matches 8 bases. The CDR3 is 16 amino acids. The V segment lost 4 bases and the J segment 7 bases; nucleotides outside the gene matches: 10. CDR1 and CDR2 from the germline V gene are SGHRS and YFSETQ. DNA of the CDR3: TGCGCCAGCAGCACAGGTAGTCAGGGGGCCAATTCACCCCTCCACTTT. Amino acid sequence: CASSTGSQGANSPLHF.

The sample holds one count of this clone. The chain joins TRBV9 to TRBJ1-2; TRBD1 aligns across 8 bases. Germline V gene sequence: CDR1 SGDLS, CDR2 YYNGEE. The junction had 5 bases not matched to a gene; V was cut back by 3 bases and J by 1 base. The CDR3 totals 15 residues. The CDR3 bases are TGTGCCAGCAGCGAACGGACAGGGAGTAACTATGGCTACACCTTC. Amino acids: CASSERTGSNYGYTF. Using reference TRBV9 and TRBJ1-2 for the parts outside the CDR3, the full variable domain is DSGVTQTPKHLITATGQRVTLRCSPRSGDLSVYWYQQSLDQGLQFLIQYYNGEERAKGNILERFSAQQFPDLHSELNLSSLELGDSALYFCASSERTGSNYGYTFGSGTRLTVV.

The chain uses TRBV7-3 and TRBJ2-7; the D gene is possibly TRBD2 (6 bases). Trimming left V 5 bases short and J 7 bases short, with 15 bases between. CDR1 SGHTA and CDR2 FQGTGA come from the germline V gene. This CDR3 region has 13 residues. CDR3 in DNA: TGTGCCAGCAGCCCGCCGGGACTGTGGGAGCAGTACTTC. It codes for CASSPPGLWEQYF. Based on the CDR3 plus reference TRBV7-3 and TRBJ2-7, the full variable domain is GAGVSQTPSNKVTEKGKYVELRCDPISGHTALYWYRQSLGQGPEFLIYFQGTGAADDSGLPNDRFFAVRPEGSVSTLKIQRTERGDSAVYLCASSPPGLWEQYFGPGTRLTVT.

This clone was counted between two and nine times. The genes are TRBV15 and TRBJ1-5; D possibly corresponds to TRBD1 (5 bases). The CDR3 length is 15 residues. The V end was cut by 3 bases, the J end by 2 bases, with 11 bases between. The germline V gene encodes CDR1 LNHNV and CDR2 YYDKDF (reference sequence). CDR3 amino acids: CATSRSREGNQPQHF. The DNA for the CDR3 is TGTGCCACCAGCAGGTCCAGGGAAGGCAATCAGCCCCAGCATTTT.